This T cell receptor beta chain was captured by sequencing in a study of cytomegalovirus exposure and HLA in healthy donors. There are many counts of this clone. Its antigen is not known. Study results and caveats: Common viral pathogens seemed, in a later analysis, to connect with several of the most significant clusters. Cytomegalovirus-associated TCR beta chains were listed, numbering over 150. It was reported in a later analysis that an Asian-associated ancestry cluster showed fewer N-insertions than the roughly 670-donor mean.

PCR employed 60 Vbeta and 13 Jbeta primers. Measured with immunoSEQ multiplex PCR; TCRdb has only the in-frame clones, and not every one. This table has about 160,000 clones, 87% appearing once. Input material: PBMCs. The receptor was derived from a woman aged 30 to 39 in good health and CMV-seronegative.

CDR3 nucleotide sequence: TGTGCCAGCAGCTTAGAGGGAGTTGGGGGCGAGCAGCCCCAGCATTTT. Protein sequence: CASSLEGVGGEQPQHF. The genes are TRBV7-9 and TRBJ1-5; tentatively, D is TRBD1 (6 bases). CDR1 SEHNR and CDR2 FQNEAQ come from the germline V gene (reference sequence). This CDR3 has 16 amino acids. V was cut by 1 base and J by 7 bases, with 17 bases left in between.